Below, 19 T cell receptor beta chains from the same sample are listed, as sequenced in a study of cytomegalovirus exposure and HLA in healthy donors. This table comes from immunoSEQ multiplex PCR, and its TCRdb copy is limited to in-frame clones, with some not included. The profile shows 180,000 or so clones, 86% of them singletons. Sequences were obtained from PBMCs. Receptors originate from a man in his late teens or twenties in good health and CMV-seropositive.

This clone was detected only a few times. This chain uses TRBV19 with TRBJ2-7, with TRBD1 identical over 7 bases. Germline loops: CDR1 LNHDA, CDR2 SQIVND (reference sequence). The V and J ends lost 6 bases and 3 bases, in that order; junction bases with no gene match: 11. The CDR3 spans 15 residues. The DNA for the CDR3 is TGTGCCAGTAGCAGGGACAGCCTGAGCCTCTACGAGCAGTACTTC. Its protein product is CASSRDSLSLYEQYF.

V gene TRBV4-2 combines with J gene TRBJ1-5, with 8 bases matching TRBD1. V lost 3 bases and J lost 0; bases outside the gene matches: 10. This CDR3 region has 18 residues. Germline V gene data show CDR1 as LGHNA and CDR2 as YNFKEQ. Written as DNA, the CDR3 is TGTGCCAGCAGCCATCCCGGGACAGGTTTGTATAGCAATCAGCCCCAGCATTTT. Translating it yields CASSHPGTGLYSNQPQHF.

The V and J genes are TRBV5-6 and TRBJ2-3; 7 bases are a match to TRBD1. The CDR3 has 15 residues. CDR1 is SGHDT, CDR2 YYEEEE, per germline. Trimming cost V 4 bases and J 0 bases; bases outside gene matches: 5. The CDR3 region is CASSPGTASTDTQYF. The CDR3 coding sequence is TGTGCCAGCAGCCCCGGGACAGCTAGCACAGATACGCAGTATTTT. Supplemented by reference TRBV5-6 and TRBJ2-3, the full variable domain reads DAGVTQSPTHLIKTRGQQVTLRCSPKSGHDTVSWYQQALGQGPQFIFQYYEEEERQRGNFPDRFSGHQFPNYSSELNVNALLLGDSALYLCASSPGTASTDTQYFGPGTRLTVL.

The CDR3 protein is CASSYDSSGGNEQFF. CDR3 sequence (DNA): TGTGCCAGCAGTTACGACTCTAGCGGGGGCAATGAGCAGTTCTTC. The chain joins TRBV6-6 to TRBJ2-1; 10 bases map to TRBD2. Germline-derived CDR1 and CDR2 are MNHNY and SVGAGI (reference sequence). The junction had 4 bases not matched to a gene; V was cut back by 2 bases and J by 6 bases. The CDR3 has 15 residues.

This chain uses TRBV9 with TRBJ2-2, with D possibly matching TRBD2 (6 bases). CDR3 length equals 14 residues. The germline CDR1 and CDR2 sequences are SGDLS and YYNGEE. With 5 bases removed from V and 1 base from J, the gap between germline ends came to 9 bases. The CDR3 nucleotides are TGTGCCAGCAGGGGAGGCGGGAACACCGGGGAGCTGTTTTTT. It yields the protein CASRGGGNTGELFF.

CDR3 sequence (DNA): TGTGCCAGCAGTTTCTCACTAGGTAATTATGAGCAGTTCTTC. Protein: CASSFSLGNYEQFF. V and J are TRBV27 and TRBJ2-1, with a possible D match to TRBD2 (5 bases). Trimming removed 3 bases at V and 8 bases at J, with 14 bases between. The V gene's germline CDR1 is MNHEY and CDR2 SMNVEV (reference sequence). The CDR3 length is 14 residues.

In this sample, this clone turned up once. The chain combines TRBV29-1 with TRBJ1-2; maybe TRBD1 (5 bases). CDR3 length: 16 amino acids. Per germline, CDR1 SQVTM and CDR2 ANQGSEA. V was trimmed by 6 bases and J by 6 bases, leaving 26 bases between them. This chain's CDR3 is CSVPTGPNPTRDGYTF. The CDR3 region has the DNA TGCAGCGTACCGACGGGACCGAACCCGACTAGGGATGGCTACACCTTC. The whole variable domain, remainder taken from reference TRBV29-1 and TRBJ1-2, is SAVISQKPSRDICQRGTSLTIQCQVDSQVTMMFWYRQQPGQSLTLIATANQGSEATYESGFVIDKFPISRPNLTFSTLTVSNMSPEDSSIYLCSVPTGPNPTRDGYTFGSGTRLTVV.

This clone appeared once. This chain joins TRBV7-9 and TRBJ2-5, with TRBD2 matching over 13 bases. The V gene end was trimmed by 5 bases and the J gene end by 1 base; junction bases not matched to a gene: 7. CDR1 is SEHNR, CDR2 FQNEAQ, per germline (reference sequence). There are 17 residues in the CDR3. Here the CDR3 DNA reads TGTGCCAGCAGCCTTATCTGGACTAGCGGGGGCCAAGAGACCCAGTACTTC. Protein sequence: CASSLIWTSGGQETQYF.

The chain couples TRBV5-5 to TRBJ2-7; the match to TRBD1 covers 8 bases. The V and J ends lost 0 bases and 2 bases, in that order; junction bases with no gene match: 1. The CDR3 is 14 residues long. Looked up from germline, CDR1 is SGHKS and CDR2 is YYEKEE (reference sequence). The CDR3 reads CASSLVQGAYEQYF. CDR3 DNA sequence: TGTGCCAGCAGCTTGGTACAGGGGGCCTACGAGCAGTACTTC.

J is TRBJ2-7 and V is TRBV5-1; a possible D gene is TRBD2 (6 bases). CDR3 size: 15 residues. V dropped 4 bases and J dropped 0 bases, with 14 bases sitting between them. The germline CDR1 and CDR2 sequences are SGHRS and YFSETQ. CDR3 sequence reads: CASSVLGGNSYEQYF. The DNA of the CDR3 is TGCGCCAGCAGCGTGCTTGGGGGGAACTCCTACGAGCAGTACTTC.

The CDR3 loop reads CASSHGLAGAGDTQYF. In DNA form, the CDR3 reads TGTGCCAGCAGTCATGGGCTAGCGGGAGCTGGAGATACGCAGTATTTT. The V and J genes are TRBV7-3 and TRBJ2-3; 10 nucleotides align to TRBD2. V trimming: 6 bases; J trimming: 5 bases; junction bases outside the gene matches: 11. Germline lookup yields CDR1 SGHTA and CDR2 FQGTGA. The CDR3 loop spans 16 amino acids.

This clone was seen only a few times. The chain employs TRBV7-9 and TRBJ1-3; D gene ambiguous. Germline V lookup: CDR1 SEHNR, CDR2 FQNEAQ (reference sequence). This CDR3 contains 15 residues. V lost 4 bases to trimming and J lost 4 bases, with 14 bases between them. CDR3 sequence (DNA): TGTGCCAGCAGCTCCTTAAGAGGAGAAGGAAACACCATATATTTT. It translates to CASSSLRGEGNTIYF.

The chain is built from TRBV10-3 and TRBJ2-2, with 7 bases identical to TRBD2. Germline lookup yields CDR1 ENHRY and CDR2 SYGVKD. Trimming took 4 bases from V and 1 from J; bases not matched to a gene: 6. The CDR3 sequence is 16 residues long. The CDR3 is CAISVLPSGNTGELFF. The CDR3 DNA reads as TGTGCCATCAGTGTTCTCCCTAGCGGGAACACCGGGGAGCTGTTTTTT.

The rearrangement links TRBV2 to TRBJ2-1; 12 nucleotides align to TRBD2. Germline CDR1 SNHLY, CDR2 FYNNEI. After removal of 8 bases from V and 8 bases from J, the junction contained 4 bases not matched to a gene. The CDR3 has 13 amino acids. The CDR3 loop reads CASPSGGGYEQFF. The CDR3 nucleotides read TGTGCCAGCCCTAGCGGGGGGGGGTATGAGCAGTTCTTC.

The gene calls are TRBV12-5 and TRBJ1-4; D might be TRBD1 (6 bases). The CDR3 runs to 16 residues. V lost 6 bases to trimming and J lost 5 bases, with 19 bases between them. CDR1 and CDR2 from the germline V gene are LGHNT and FRNRAP. The CDR3 DNA sequence: TGTGCTAGTGGCCTTGGCCGGGAGGGGGAAAATGAAAAACTGTTTTTT. It yields the protein CASGLGREGENEKLFF.

This clone has only a few counts. V usage is TRBV6-6 and J usage is TRBJ2-7; 8 nucleotides agree with TRBD2. Germline loops: CDR1 MNHNY, CDR2 SVGAGI (reference sequence). The CDR3 length is 13 residues. V lost 8 bases to trimming and J lost 6 bases; unmatched junction nucleotides: 9. For the CDR3, the DNA is TGTGCCAGCCTCCGGGGGGGCAACCGCGAGCAGTACTTC. Its protein product is CASLRGGNREQYF.

The chain has TRBV5-1 and TRBJ2-1; 9 positions match TRBD2. The germline CDR1 and CDR2 sequences are SGHRS and YFSETQ. The CDR3 length is 15 residues. With V trimmed by 4 bases and J by 8 bases, 10 bases remained unmatched. In DNA, the CDR3 is TGCGCCAGCAGCCCGGGACTAGCTAGAATCCATGAGCAGTTCTTC. Its translation: CASSPGLARIHEQFF.

The rearrangement uses TRBV27 and TRBJ2-1, with 7 nucleotides matching TRBD1. Germline V lookup: CDR1 MNHEY, CDR2 SMNVEV (reference sequence). The CDR3 totals 15 residues. Trimming at V came to 3 bases and at J to 0 bases, leaving 2 bases not matched to a gene. The CDR3 protein is CASSLTGSSYNEQFF. The CDR3 nucleotides are TGTGCCAGCAGTTTGACAGGGAGCTCCTACAATGAGCAGTTCTTC.

The chain recombines TRBV7-6 with TRBJ2-7; TRBD2 might be the D (6 bases). Germline lookup yields CDR1 SGHVS and CDR2 FNYEAQ. V was cut by 0 bases and J by 4 bases, with 19 bases left in between. The CDR3 runs to 17 residues. The CDR3 nucleotides read TGTGCCAGCAGCTTAGCGGGGTTTGGGGGGAGACTTTACGAGCAGTACTTC. Encoded protein: CASSLAGFGGRLYEQYF.